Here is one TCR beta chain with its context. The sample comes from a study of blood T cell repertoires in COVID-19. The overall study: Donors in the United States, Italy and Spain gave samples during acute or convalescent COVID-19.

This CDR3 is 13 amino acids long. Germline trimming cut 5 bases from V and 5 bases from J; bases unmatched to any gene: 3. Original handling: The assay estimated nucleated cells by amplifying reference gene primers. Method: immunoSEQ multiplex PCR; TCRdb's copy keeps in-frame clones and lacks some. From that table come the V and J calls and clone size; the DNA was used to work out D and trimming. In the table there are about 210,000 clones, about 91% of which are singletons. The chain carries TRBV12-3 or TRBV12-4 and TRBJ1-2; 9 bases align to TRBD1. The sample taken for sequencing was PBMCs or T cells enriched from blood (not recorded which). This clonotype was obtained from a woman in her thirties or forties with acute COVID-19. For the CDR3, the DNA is TGTGCCAGCAGTACAGGGGGCGGGTATGGCTACACCTTC. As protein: CASSTGGGYGYTF.